One and the same sample provided the 23 T cell receptor beta chains below, sequenced in a study of blood T cell repertoires in COVID-19. TCRdb's table, derived via immunoSEQ multiplex PCR, lists solely in-frame clones and lacks some. The sample consists of 150,000 to 200,000 clones, approximately 83% of them appearing once. The sequencing input was peripheral blood. The receptors here all came from a man in his sixties with acute or convalescent COVID-19.

The gene calls are TRBV10-3 and TRBJ1-6; no clear D gene. The germline V gene has CDR1 ENHRY and CDR2 SYGVKD. Trimming cost V 0 bases and J 7 bases, with 7 bases left between them. This CDR3 comprises 14 residues. The CDR3 region is CAISESAGNSPLHF. In nucleotides, the CDR3 is TGTGCCATCAGTGAGTCGGCCGGGAATTCACCCCTCCACTTT.

The chain uses TRBV4-1 and TRBJ2-5, with 12 bases matching TRBD2. The V segment lost 4 bases and the J segment 2 bases; nucleotides outside the gene matches: 5. The germline V gene encodes CDR1 MGHRA and CDR2 YSYEKL. CDR3 length: 16 amino acids. CDR3 sequence: CASSLPGLAGQETQYF. In DNA form, the CDR3 reads TGCGCCAGCAGCCTCCCCGGACTAGCGGGGCAAGAGACCCAGTACTTC.

The chain employs TRBV5-8 and TRBJ1-4, with D possibly being TRBD1 (6 bases). The CDR3 sequence is 13 residues long. Trimming cost V 7 bases and J 7 bases, with 14 bases left between them. The germline gives CDR1 SGHTS, CDR2 YDEGEE. CDR3 sequence reads: CASQGMGREKLFF. CDR3 bases: TGTGCCAGCCAGGGGATGGGGCGTGAAAAACTGTTTTTT. The variable domain in full, with the rest retrieved from reference TRBV5-8 and TRBJ1-4, is EAGVTQSPTHLIKTRGQQATLRCSPISGHTSVYWYQQALGLGLQFLLWYDEGEERNRGNFPPRFSGRQFPNYSSELNVNALELEDSALYLCASQGMGREKLFFGSGTQLSVL.

The CDR3 DNA reads as TGTGCCTGGAGGTATGGCCTCAACGAGCAGTACTTC. Translation: CAWRYGLNEQYF. V gene TRBV30 combines with J gene TRBJ2-7, with no clear D. V lost 3 bases to trimming and J lost 5 bases, with 11 bases between them. Germline V gene lookup returns CDR1 GTSNPN and CDR2 SVGIG (reference sequence). This CDR3 is 12 amino acids long.

The J gene is TRBJ1-2, the V gene TRBV6-6, with D possibly matching TRBD1 (5 bases). CDR3 size: 15 residues. Trimming shortened V by 5 bases and J by 4 bases, and 17 bases separated the two germline ends. The germline V gene has CDR1 MNHNY and CDR2 SVGAGI (reference sequence). In nucleotides, the CDR3 is TGTGCCAGCAGTAATCCGGACGGCGGGGGCTATGGCTACACCTTC. It codes for CASSNPDGGGYGYTF.

The chain joins TRBV20-1 to TRBJ2-1; 10 bases are a match to TRBD2. Germline CDR1 reads DFQATT; CDR2 reads SNEGSKA (reference sequence). This CDR3 is built from 17 residues. V trimming: 3 bases; J trimming: 2 bases; junction bases outside the gene matches: 10. In nucleotides, the CDR3 is TGCAGTGCTAGTGGCCTAGCGGGAGCTGGAACCTACAATGAGCAGTTCTTC. This translates into CSASGLAGAGTYNEQFF.

The chain recombines TRBV5-1 with TRBJ2-2; 7 bases match TRBD2. V was pared by 1 base and J by 3 bases, with 15 bases of the junction left unmatched. The CDR3 length is 19 residues. The germline V gene has CDR1 SGHRS and CDR2 YFSETQ. DNA of the CDR3: TGCGCCAGCAGCTTGAATCCTTTACACATAGCGGGCGACACCGGGGAGCTGTTTTTT. Its protein product is CASSLNPLHIAGDTGELFF.

V gene TRBV11-2 combines with J gene TRBJ2-5; 11 positions match TRBD1. With V trimmed by 1 base and J by 3 bases, 1 base remained unmatched. The CDR3 has 15 amino acids. Germline V lookup: CDR1 SGHAT, CDR2 FQNNGV. The chain's CDR3 is CASSLGTGGEETQYF. CDR3 DNA: TGTGCCAGCAGCTTAGGGACAGGGGGCGAAGAGACCCAGTACTTC. The whole variable domain, filled in from reference TRBV11-2 and TRBJ2-5, reads EAGVAQSPRYKIIEKRQSVAFWCNPISGHATLYWYQQILGQGPKLLIQFQNNGVVDDSQLPKDRFSAERLKGVDSTLKIQPAKLEDSAVYLCASSLGTGGEETQYFGPGTRLLVL.

V usage is TRBV28 and J usage is TRBJ2-7, with D tentatively TRBD1 (5 bases). Trimming removed 7 bases at V and 0 bases at J, with 22 bases between. The length of the CDR3 is 17 residues. Germline V gene lookup returns CDR1 MDHEN and CDR2 SYDVKM. The CDR3 spells CASTSTLQTVSSYEQYF. The CDR3 nucleotides read TGTGCCAGCACCTCGACCCTCCAGACAGTCAGCTCCTACGAGCAGTACTTC.

V is TRBV28 and J is TRBJ2-7; D might be TRBD2 (7 bases). The germline V gene encodes CDR1 MDHEN and CDR2 SYDVKM. V lost 7 bases and J lost 0, with 22 bases in between. The CDR3 is 17 residues long. The DNA for the CDR3 is TGTGCCAGCATCTCGAGCCGGGGGGCCCATAGCTCCTACGAGCAGTACTTC. Translation: CASISSRGAHSSYEQYF.

The V gene is TRBV30, the J gene TRBJ1-2, with 9 bases fitting TRBD1. This CDR3 region has 13 residues. J lost 7 bases, V lost 5 bases, and 8 bases had no gene match. CDR1 is GTSNPN, CDR2 SVGIG, per germline (reference sequence). In DNA form, the CDR3 reads TGTGCCTGGGACAGGGGGATCGACGTTGGCTACACCTTC. Translating gives CAWDRGIDVGYTF.

As to this clone: A much larger clonotype is one base distant, so this may be a read error. The chain recombines TRBV25-1 with TRBJ2-7; 10 nucleotides align to TRBD2. CDR1 is MGHDK and CDR2 is SYGVNS in the germline V gene. This CDR3 contains 15 residues. Germline trimming cut 2 bases from V and 2 bases from J; bases unmatched to any gene: 3. CDR3 nucleotides: TGTGCCAGCAGTGAAGCACTAGCGGGGACCTACGAGCAGTACTTC. Translated, it gives CASSEALAGTYEQYF.

The CDR3 is CASSPPSGSGNTIYF. As DNA, the CDR3 is TGTGCCAGCAGCCCACCTTCGGGGTCTGGAAACACCATATATTTT. This sequence joins TRBV28 and TRBJ1-3; D uncertain. This CDR3 is built from 15 residues. V was cut by 6 bases and J by 1 base, with 13 bases left in between. In germline, CDR1 is MDHEN, CDR2 SYDVKM.

The rearrangement joins TRBV9 to TRBJ1-2; the D gene is possibly TRBD1 (5 bases). In germline, CDR1 is SGDLS, CDR2 YYNGEE. Trimming pared 3 bases from V and 4 bases from J, leaving 10 bases between. This CDR3 is built from 13 residues. The CDR3 loop is CASSAGQAYGYTF. DNA for the CDR3: TGTGCCAGCAGCGCCGGACAAGCCTATGGCTACACCTTC.

This chain uses TRBV6-5 with TRBJ2-4; TRBD1 aligns across 9 bases. J gave up 8 bases and V 7 bases, and 6 bases lay outside the gene matches. This CDR3 has 13 amino acids. Germline CDR1 is MNHEY and CDR2 is SVGAGI. The CDR3 is CASKITGGHIQYF. In nucleotides, the CDR3 is TGTGCCAGCAAAATCACAGGGGGCCACATTCAGTACTTC.

This chain uses TRBV10-3 with TRBJ1-5; a weak D match, TRBD1 (6 bases). The CDR3 is made up of 15 amino acids. Trimming removed 2 bases at V and 4 bases at J, with 12 bases between. The germline V gene has CDR1 ENHRY and CDR2 SYGVKD. DNA of the CDR3: TGTGCCATCAGTGAGCAGGTAGGGGGAAATCAGCCCCAGCATTTT. Translating gives CAISEQVGGNQPQHF.

The V and J genes are TRBV20-1 and TRBJ1-2; the match to TRBD1 covers 7 bases. Germline CDR1 DFQATT, CDR2 SNEGSKA (reference sequence). J lost 4 bases, V lost 3 bases, and 5 bases had no gene match. The CDR3 contains 13 residues. The CDR3 coding sequence is TGCAGTGCTAGTCAGGGGGTCGGCTATGGCTACACCTTC. Its protein is CSASQGVGYGYTF.

The gene calls are TRBV2 and TRBJ1-2, with 9 positions matching TRBD1. Trimming at V came to 5 bases and at J to 7 bases, leaving 5 bases not matched to a gene. Germline CDR1 SNHLY, CDR2 FYNNEI. CDR3 size: 13 residues. CDR3 sequence: CASSLGQGGGYTF. CDR3 coding DNA: TGTGCCAGCAGTCTGGGACAGGGCGGTGGCTACACCTTC.

This clone appeared a few times. The chain recombines TRBV6-1 with TRBJ1-4; weak D call: TRBD1 (5 bases). Deletions cut 2 bases from V and 8 bases from J, with 12 bases between. Per the germline V gene, CDR1 is MNHNS and CDR2 is SASEGT. The CDR3 runs to 14 residues. CDR3 sequence (DNA): TGTGCCAGCAGTGAACGGGGCGGAGGGGAAAAACTGTTTTTT. This encodes CASSERGGGEKLFF.

The V and J genes are TRBV3-1 (or the pseudogene TRBV3-2) and TRBJ2-7; a weak D match, TRBD2 (5 bases). The CDR3 loop spans 14 amino acids. V lost 2 bases and J lost 6, with 14 bases in between. Per germline, CDR1 LGHDT and CDR2 YNNKEL (reference sequence). The CDR3 DNA follows: TGTGCCAGCAGCCAACAGGTCACGAGGGTCGAGCAGTACTTC. It translates to CASSQQVTRVEQYF.

The CDR3 protein is CASSFEIRGELFF. In DNA form, the CDR3 reads TGCGCCAGCAGCTTCGAGATTCGGGGGGAGCTGTTTTTT. The chain joins TRBV5-1 to TRBJ2-2; D is undetermined. Germline CDR1 reads SGHRS; CDR2 reads YFSETQ. This CDR3 comprises 13 residues. Trimming cost V 2 bases and J 8 bases, with 10 bases left between them.

The chain is built from TRBV5-1 and TRBJ2-1; possibly TRBD1 for D (7 bases). The CDR3 extends over 14 amino acids. Germline V CDR1 and CDR2: SGHRS, YFSETQ. Trimming cost V 4 bases and J 7 bases, with 15 bases left between them. The CDR3 DNA sequence: TGCGCCAGCAGCGATCCCCAGGGGGGAAATGAGCAGTTCTTC. Translated: CASSDPQGGNEQFF.

The chain is built from TRBV11-2 and TRBJ1-1, with 9 nucleotides matching TRBD1. This CDR3 comprises 15 residues. V gave up 4 bases and J gave up 1 base; unmatched junction bases: 4. Germline V gives CDR1 SGHAT, CDR2 FQNNGV. CDR3 sequence reads: CASSSSDRGNTEAFF. The CDR3 DNA sequence: TGTGCCAGCAGCTCCTCGGACAGGGGGAACACTGAAGCTTTCTTT.